Below are 10 T cell receptor beta chains sequenced from a single sample in a study of T cells after yellow fever vaccination. TCRdb reprocessed the 5' RACE reads with MiXCR, giving one entry per CDR3 protein. This table has 140,000 to 150,000 distinct CDR3 sequences, under 8% appearing once. The sequencing used CD4+ T cells sorted from PBMCs, collected 10 days after the yellow fever booster vaccination. Receptors were obtained from a man aged 25-45 years who received the YFV17D yellow fever vaccine.

This clonotype was counted a few times. The chain carries TRBV19 and TRBJ2-1; 9 bases match TRBD1. Trimming removed 10 bases from V and 4 bases from J; junction bases left unmatched: 26. The germline V gene encodes CDR1 LNHDA and CDR2 SQIVND (reference sequence). The CDR3 length is 20 residues. The chain's CDR3 is CATKQGRGQGFQMGYNEQFF. The CDR3 region has the DNA TGTGCCACCAAACAGGGTCGGGGACAGGGATTTCAAATGGGGTACAATGAGCAGTTCTTC.

The gene calls are TRBV7-2 and TRBJ2-1; TRBD2 matches at 8 bases. The CDR3 spans 17 residues. V lost 1 base, J lost 7 bases, and 12 bases stayed unmatched. Germline CDR1 is SGHTA and CDR2 is FQGNSA. The chain's CDR3 is CASSLGPRQRESNEQFF. Here the CDR3 DNA reads TGTGCCAGCAGCTTAGGCCCGAGACAGCGGGAGAGTAATGAGCAGTTCTTC.

This sequence joins TRBV6-2 or TRBV6-3 and TRBJ1-2; D is unresolved. The length of the CDR3 is 13 residues. The germline V and J ends were trimmed by 0 bases and 8 bases, with 10 bases remaining between them. Germline lookup yields CDR1 MNHEY and CDR2 SVGEGT. The CDR3 sequence is CASSYSPSGGYTF. CDR3 DNA: TGTGCCAGCAGTTACTCCCCCTCGGGGGGCTACACCTTC.

This clonotype was counted at least ten times. The chain joins TRBV5-5 to TRBJ2-7, with 10 nucleotides matching TRBD1. CDR1 and CDR2 (germline): SGHKS, YYEKEE (reference sequence). Trimming cost V 6 bases and J 3 bases; bases outside gene matches: 9. There are 15 residues in the CDR3. The CDR3 DNA follows: TGTGCCAGCACCGATCGGGACAGGGGTAGCTACGAGCAGTACTTC. Encoded protein: CASTDRDRGSYEQYF.

The sample holds a few counts of this clonotype. The rearrangement uses TRBV5-1 and TRBJ2-5; 7 nucleotides agree with TRBD2. This CDR3 is 14 amino acids long. Looked up from germline, CDR1 is SGHRS and CDR2 is YFSETQ. The junction had 8 bases not matched to a gene; V was cut back by 4 bases and J by 5 bases. The CDR3 loop reads CASSGEGGMETQYF. The CDR3 DNA reads as TGCGCCAGCAGCGGAGAGGGAGGGATGGAGACCCAGTACTTC.

This clonotype was counted ten times or more. The chain couples TRBV5-1 to TRBJ2-1; D gene ambiguous. CDR1 SGHRS and CDR2 YFSETQ come from the germline V gene. Trimming shortened V by 0 bases and J by 10 bases, and 11 bases separated the two germline ends. This CDR3 comprises 13 residues. The CDR3 region is CASSLATPREQFF. In DNA form, the CDR3 reads TGCGCCAGCAGCTTGGCCACGCCGCGGGAGCAGTTCTTC.

The chain has TRBV5-1 and TRBJ2-1; 9 bases map to TRBD2. The J segment lost 3 bases and the V segment lost 4 bases, leaving 5 bases of the junction unmatched. Looked up from germline, CDR1 is SGHRS and CDR2 is YFSETQ. The CDR3 spans 15 residues. CDR3 bases: TGCGCCAGCAGCCCCAGCGGGAGGAACTACAATGAGCAGTTCTTC. Translating it yields CASSPSGRNYNEQFF.

This clonotype was recorded many times. The chain combines TRBV4-2 with TRBJ2-3; possibly TRBD2 for D (6 bases). CDR3 length: 14 amino acids. Looked up from germline, CDR1 is LGHNA and CDR2 is YNFKEQ. V dropped 3 bases and J dropped 1 base, with 8 bases sitting between them. Here the CDR3 reads CASSQGGGTDTQYF. CDR3 coding DNA: TGTGCCAGCAGCCAGGGCGGGGGCACAGATACGCAGTATTTT.

The sample holds many counts of this clonotype. V usage is TRBV7-6 and J usage is TRBJ2-3, with 9 bases lining up with TRBD1. The V segment lost 3 bases and the J segment 0 bases; nucleotides outside the gene matches: 10. From germline, CDR1 is SGHVS and CDR2 FNYEAQ. This CDR3 spans 18 amino acids. The CDR3 here is CASSLLTGTGISTDTQYF. The CDR3, as DNA: TGTGCCAGCAGCTTGCTCACGGGGACAGGGATCAGCACAGATACGCAGTATTTT.

This clonotype appeared many times. This sequence joins TRBV28 and TRBJ2-7; no clear D gene. The CDR3 totals 16 residues. The V end was cut by 7 bases, the J end by 2 bases, with 21 bases between. CDR1 MDHEN and CDR2 SYDVKM come from the germline V gene. CDR3 region: CASTQERIGDTYEQYF. The CDR3 nucleotides are TGTGCCAGCACACAAGAAAGAATAGGAGATACCTACGAGCAGTACTTC. Drawing the rest from reference TRBV28 and TRBJ2-7, the complete variable domain is DVKVTQSSRYLVKRTGEKVFLECVQDMDHENMFWYRQDPGLGLRLIYFSYDVKMKEKGDIPEGYSVSREKKERFSLILESASTNQTSMYLCASTQERIGDTYEQYFGPGTRLTVT.